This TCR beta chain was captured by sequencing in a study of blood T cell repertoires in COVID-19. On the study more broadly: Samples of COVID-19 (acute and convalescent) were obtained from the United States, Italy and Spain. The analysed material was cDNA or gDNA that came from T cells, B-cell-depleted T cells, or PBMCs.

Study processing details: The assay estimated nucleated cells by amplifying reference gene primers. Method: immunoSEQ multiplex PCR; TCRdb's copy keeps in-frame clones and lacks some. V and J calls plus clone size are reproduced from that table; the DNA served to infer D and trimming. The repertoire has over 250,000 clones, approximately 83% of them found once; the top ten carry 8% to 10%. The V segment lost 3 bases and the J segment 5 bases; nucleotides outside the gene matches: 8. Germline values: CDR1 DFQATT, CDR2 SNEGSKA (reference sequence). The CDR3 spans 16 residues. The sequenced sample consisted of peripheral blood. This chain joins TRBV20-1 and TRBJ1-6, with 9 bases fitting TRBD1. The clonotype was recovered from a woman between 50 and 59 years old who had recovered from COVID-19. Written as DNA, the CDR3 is TGCAGTGCTAGTATTGGACAGGGGATGGATAATTCACCCCTCCACTTT. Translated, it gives CSASIGQGMDNSPLHF.